One sample yielded the 29 T cell receptor beta chains listed below, sequenced in a study of CD8 T cells in Susac syndrome (dated by TCRdb to between 2017 and 2020). Libraries were constructed by the immunoSEQ multiplex PCR assay. RNA was extracted using the RNeasy kit, and roughly 0.45 to 1 ug of the RNA was reverse transcribed with random hexamers. The public reads were run again by TCRdb, first through fastp at Q25 and then through MiXCR, and only productive beta chains were kept. CDR3 protein sequences are deduplicated, and each keeps its most common genes and DNA. Counted in this sample were about 120,000 distinct CDR3 sequences; nearly 96% of them appeared once. The ten largest account for about 0.14% of the sample. Material: CD4+ T cells from PBMCs. The receptor set was obtained from a human donor with Susac syndrome.

V is TRBV9 and J is TRBJ1-3, with TRBD1 identical over 8 bases. CDR1 SGDLS and CDR2 YYNGEE come from the germline V gene. V lost 2 bases to trimming and J lost 4 bases; unmatched junction nucleotides: 8. This CDR3 region has 16 residues. CDR3 coding DNA: TGTGCCAGCAGCGTGGAAGGACAGGGTGGAGGAAACACCATATATTTT. It is translated as CASSVEGQGGGNTIYF.

The chain recombines TRBV29-1 with TRBJ2-6; weak D call: TRBD2 (7 bases). CDR1 and CDR2 (germline): SQVTM, ANQGSEA. The CDR3 spans 18 residues. V was cut by 4 bases and J by 0 bases, with 19 bases left in between. CDR3 in DNA: TGCAGCGTTGGAGGGGAGAGGGGGGGTCTCTCTGGGGCCAACGTCCTGACTTTC. This sequence encodes CSVGGERGGLSGANVLTF.

The chain uses TRBV20-1 and TRBJ2-3, with 9 positions matching TRBD2. J lost 2 bases, V lost 3 bases, and 9 bases had no gene match. The CDR3 length is 16 residues. Germline CDR1 reads DFQATT; CDR2 reads SNEGSKA (reference sequence). The CDR3 is CSASRRLAEVTDTQYF. The CDR3 DNA reads TGCAGTGCTAGCCGTAGACTAGCGGAAGTCACAGATACGCAGTATTTT.

The chain has TRBV20-1 and TRBJ2-5; D could derive from TRBD1 or TRBD2 (5 bases each). This CDR3 region has 16 residues. V lost 2 bases and J 4 bases, leaving 20 bases between the germline ends. Germline V lookup: CDR1 DFQATT, CDR2 SNEGSKA (reference sequence). The CDR3 loop reads CSARPAEGPKGETQYF. The CDR3, as DNA: TGCAGTGCTAGACCTGCTGAGGGACCTAAAGGAGAGACCCAGTACTTC.

CDR3 bases: TGTGCCAGCAGCGTCCCAGGGGCGCGGGGCTACACCTTC. This gives the protein CASSVPGARGYTF. This chain links TRBV7-2 with TRBJ1-2; D may be TRBD1 (6 bases). Per the germline V gene, CDR1 is SGHTA and CDR2 is FQGNSA. CDR3 length: 13 amino acids. With 5 bases removed from V and 8 bases from J, the gap between germline ends came to 15 bases. The variable domain in full, with the rest retrieved from reference TRBV7-2 and TRBJ1-2, is GAGVSQSPSNKVTEKGKDVELRCDPISGHTALYWYRQSLGQGLEFLIYFQGNSAPDKSGLPSDRFSAERTGGSVSTLTIQRTQQEDSAVYLCASSVPGARGYTFGSGTRLTVV.

The chain employs TRBV30 and TRBJ2-2; D is uncertain. Trimming pared 4 bases from V and 5 bases from J, leaving 11 bases between. Germline V gives CDR1 GTSNPN, CDR2 SVGIG (reference sequence). This CDR3 has 13 residues. The CDR3 region is CAWTLRGTGELFF. In DNA form, the CDR3 reads TGTGCCTGGACCCTCCGCGGAACCGGGGAGCTGTTTTTT.

V is TRBV11-2 and J is TRBJ2-5; D gene ambiguous. With 1 base removed from V and 4 bases from J, the gap between germline ends came to 13 bases. Germline CDR1 SGHAT, CDR2 FQNNGV. CDR3 length: 15 amino acids. The CDR3 region is CASSLGLGQLETQYF. CDR3 DNA: TGTGCCAGCAGCTTAGGCCTGGGTCAGCTAGAGACCCAGTACTTC. Using reference TRBV11-2 and TRBJ2-5 for the parts outside the CDR3, the full variable domain is EAGVAQSPRYKIIEKRQSVAFWCNPISGHATLYWYQQILGQGPKLLIQFQNNGVVDDSQLPKDRFSAERLKGVDSTLKIQPAKLEDSAVYLCASSLGLGQLETQYFGPGTRLLVL.

The V call is TRBV12-3 or TRBV12-4, the J call TRBJ1-2; 9 bases fit TRBD1. V lost 6 bases, J lost 4 bases, and 18 bases stayed unmatched. The CDR3 runs 18 residues. Here the CDR3 reads CASSPGAGQGGRSYGYTF. In DNA form, the CDR3 reads TGTGCCAGCAGCCCTGGGGCGGGACAGGGTGGCCGTAGCTATGGCTACACCTTC.

The rearrangement uses TRBV19 and TRBJ2-6, with no clear D. Germline V gene sequence: CDR1 LNHDA, CDR2 SQIVND (reference sequence). CDR3 size: 15 residues. V lost 5 bases to trimming and J lost 1 base, with 9 bases between them. CDR3: CASSAWTSGANVLTF. Written as DNA, the CDR3 is TGTGCCAGTAGTGCGTGGACGTCTGGGGCCAACGTCCTGACTTTC.

The V and J genes are TRBV7-9 and TRBJ1-1, with 8 bases that match TRBD1. The germline V gene encodes CDR1 SEHNR and CDR2 FQNEAQ (reference sequence). The V gene end was trimmed by 2 bases and the J gene end by 1 base; junction bases not matched to a gene: 6. This CDR3 is built from 16 residues. CDR3 coding DNA: TGTGCCAGCAGCTTAATGAGGACAGGGCCGAACACTGAAGCTTTCTTT. This gives the protein CASSLMRTGPNTEAFF.

This clonotype has only one observation. The gene calls are TRBV7-2 and TRBJ2-3, with a weak D call TRBD1 (6 bases). Germline lookup yields CDR1 SGHTA and CDR2 FQGNSA. The CDR3 is 13 residues long. V lost 6 bases and J lost 11, with 18 bases in between. For the CDR3, the DNA is TGTGCCAGCAGGGGACAATCAGGGGACGGGCAGTATTTT. Amino acids: CASRGQSGDGQYF.

The chain is built from TRBV20-1 and TRBJ2-3; TRBD1 agrees at 8 bases. V was clipped by 1 base and J by 2 bases; unmatched bases: 8. CDR1 is DFQATT, CDR2 SNEGSKA, per germline (reference sequence). The CDR3 is 16 amino acids. Here the CDR3 reads CSARGQGQGSTDTQYF. The CDR3 DNA reads TGCAGTGCTAGAGGCCAAGGACAGGGCTCCACAGATACGCAGTATTTT.

The genes are TRBV4-3 and TRBJ1-2; no clear D gene. This CDR3 has 16 amino acids. Germline CDR1 and CDR2: LGHNA and YSLEER. V was pared by 0 bases and J by 1 base, with 12 bases between. Written as DNA, the CDR3 is TGCGCCAGCAGCCAAGATTTGAACACTCATAACTATGGCTACACCTTC. Translation gives CASSQDLNTHNYGYTF.

The rearrangement uses TRBV20-1 and TRBJ1-1, with D uncertain. V was shortened by 0 bases and J by 1 base, with 12 bases between the two germline ends. Germline loops: CDR1 DFQATT, CDR2 SNEGSKA (reference sequence). The CDR3 consists of 15 residues. The CDR3 coding sequence is TGCAGTGCTAGAGATTTGGGCAGAAAGAACACTGAAGCTTTCTTT. Its translation is CSARDLGRKNTEAFF.

This clonotype appeared a few times. The chain recombines TRBV7-2 with TRBJ2-7, with D hard to call. This CDR3 is built from 11 residues. V was shortened by 6 bases and J by 2 bases, with 5 bases between the two germline ends. Germline CDR1 and CDR2: SGHTA and FQGNSA. The CDR3 loop is CASSSAYEQYF. CDR3 nucleotides: TGTGCCAGCAGTTCTGCCTACGAGCAGTACTTC.

The chain carries TRBV20-1 and TRBJ1-2; D not resolved. Trimming removed 5 bases at V and 4 bases at J, with 8 bases between. This CDR3 spans 11 amino acids. Germline V gene data show CDR1 as DFQATT and CDR2 as SNEGSKA (reference sequence). The chain's CDR3 is CSAARVYGYTF. CDR3 in DNA: TGCAGTGCTGCTAGGGTCTATGGCTACACCTTC.

V is TRBV6-2 or TRBV6-3 and J is TRBJ2-7, with a weak D call TRBD1 (5 bases). The V and J ends lost 4 bases and 4 bases respectively, with 20 bases between them. The length of the CDR3 is 16 residues. The germline V gene encodes CDR1 MNHEY and CDR2 SVGEGT. For the CDR3, the DNA is TGTGCCAGCAGTTCGTCTCCAGGGCGGAGAGGTTACGAGCAGTACTTC. It codes for CASSSSPGRRGYEQYF.

V is TRBV20-1 and J is TRBJ2-1; D not resolved. CDR3 length: 11 residues. V lost 7 bases to trimming and J lost 3 bases, with 7 bases between them. Germline CDR1 DFQATT, CDR2 SNEGSKA (reference sequence). CDR3: CSERRYNEQFF. The CDR3 region has the DNA TGCAGTGAGAGGCGCTACAATGAGCAGTTCTTC.

J is TRBJ1-1 and V is TRBV5-1; 8 positions match TRBD1. Unmatched junction bases numbered 11, after V lost 0 bases and J lost 4 bases. This CDR3 comprises 17 residues. Germline assignment: CDR1 SGHRS and CDR2 YFSETQ. The chain's CDR3 is CASSLVGQGARVTEAFF. The CDR3 region has the DNA TGCGCCAGCAGCTTGGTCGGGCAGGGGGCGCGGGTCACTGAAGCTTTCTTT.

The chain carries TRBV20-1 and TRBJ2-5; 10 bases are a match to TRBD2. Germline CDR1 and CDR2: DFQATT and SNEGSKA (reference sequence). This CDR3 is built from 15 residues. V lost 1 base and J lost 2; bases outside the gene matches: 4. The CDR3 coding sequence is TGCAGTGCTAGAGGAACTAGCGGGACACAAGAGACCCAGTACTTC. It translates to CSARGTSGTQETQYF.

The chain joins TRBV7-8 to TRBJ2-7, with TRBD1 matching 9 bases. In germline, CDR1 is SGHVS, CDR2 FQNEAQ. The CDR3 runs 14 residues. The V segment lost 5 bases and the J segment 0 bases; nucleotides outside the gene matches: 2. This CDR3 is CASSPDRGSYEQYF. The CDR3, as DNA: TGTGCCAGCAGCCCGGACAGGGGCTCCTACGAGCAGTACTTC.

The chain recombines TRBV5-1 with TRBJ2-3, with D tentatively TRBD2 (5 bases). The V gene lost 4 bases and the J gene lost 1 base, with 10 bases spanning the gap. The CDR3 runs 14 residues. CDR1 and CDR2 from the germline V gene are SGHRS and YFSETQ. The CDR3 here is CASSTLAGTDTQYF. As DNA, the CDR3 is TGCGCCAGCAGCACTCTAGCAGGCACAGATACGCAGTATTTT.

The chain couples TRBV20-1 to TRBJ2-3; weak D call: TRBD1 (6 bases). Per germline, CDR1 DFQATT and CDR2 SNEGSKA (reference sequence). The CDR3 contains 14 residues. V was trimmed by 3 bases and J by 6 bases, leaving 16 bases between them. The CDR3 reads CSASLRGLGDTQYF. The CDR3 bases are TGCAGTGCTAGTCTCAGGGGCCTGGGGGATACGCAGTATTTT.

The V and J genes are TRBV6-5 and TRBJ2-1; D gene ambiguous. The CDR3 spans 11 residues. Germline V gives CDR1 MNHEY, CDR2 SVGAGI. Trimming took 7 bases from V and 9 from J, leaving 10 bases between them. In nucleotides, the CDR3 is TGTGCCAGCACCCTTAGTGGTGAGCAGTTCTTC. Translation: CASTLSGEQFF.

This chain uses TRBV5-1 with TRBJ2-1; 13 bases are shared with TRBD2. Germline V CDR1 and CDR2: SGHRS, YFSETQ. V lost 4 bases and J lost 8; bases outside the gene matches: 6. The CDR3 consists of 15 residues. CDR3 in DNA: TGCGCCAGCAGCAGGACTAGCGGGAGTCCGGATGAGCAGTTCTTC. Translated, it gives CASSRTSGSPDEQFF.

The CDR3, as DNA: TGTGCCAGCAGCCCGATTTCGACCCGAGAGACCCAGTACTTC. Residues: CASSPISTRETQYF. The chain employs TRBV5-4 and TRBJ2-5, with D unclear. Germline CDR1 reads SGHNT; CDR2 reads YYREEE (reference sequence). V lost 4 bases and J lost 4, with 14 bases in between. The CDR3 totals 14 residues.

The chain joins TRBV20-1 to TRBJ2-7; TRBD1 matches 9 bases. The J segment lost 6 bases and the V segment lost 6 bases, leaving 3 bases of the junction unmatched. The CDR3 runs 11 residues. Germline-derived CDR1 and CDR2 are DFQATT and SNEGSKA (reference sequence). The CDR3 coding sequence is TGCAGTGCAGGGGACAGGGCCGAGCAGTACTTC. It encodes CSAGDRAEQYF.

The CDR3: CASSLLASGGTDTQYF. The DNA of the CDR3 is TGTGCCAGCAGCTTATTGGCTAGCGGGGGCACAGATACGCAGTATTTT. The J gene is TRBJ2-3, the V gene TRBV7-8; TRBD2 matches at 9 bases. V lost 2 bases to trimming and J lost 1 base; unmatched junction nucleotides: 4. The CDR3 has 16 residues. Germline assignment: CDR1 SGHVS and CDR2 FQNEAQ.

This rearrangement joins TRBV2 to TRBJ2-2, with a weak D call TRBD1 (6 bases). Trimming shortened V by 6 bases and J by 6 bases, and 20 bases separated the two germline ends. CDR1 is SNHLY, CDR2 FYNNEI, per germline. This CDR3 is built from 16 residues. The CDR3 loop is CASRDLSVPGAGELFF. The CDR3 DNA sequence: TGTGCCAGCAGGGACCTTTCAGTTCCAGGGGCCGGGGAGCTGTTTTTT.